This TCR beta chain was captured by sequencing in a study of T-cell memory formation after mild COVID-19. About the study: For the most part, TCR clusters were specific to one donor. Study-level points and caveats: Contracting clones from day 15 to 85 had balanced CD4/CD8; later expanders favoured CD4+. Clones which contracted sat mainly in CM and EM if CD4+, and in EMRA if CD8+.

Unmatched junction bases numbered 11, after V lost 2 bases and J lost 0 bases. This CDR3 contains 17 residues. Germline CDR1 reads GTSNPN; CDR2 reads SVGIG (reference sequence). 5'RACE with constant-segment primers yielded barcoded, UMI-tagged TCR alpha and TCR beta cDNA libraries. TCRdb ran MiXCR on the 5' RACE reads and lists one entry per CDR3 protein. The sample has 40,000 to 60,000 distinct CDR3 sequences; approximately 9% are singletons. This clonotype showed up many times. Antigen specificity is unknown. The source material was PBMCs or a T cell subset sorted from them (not recorded which). This chain links TRBV30 with TRBJ2-3, with 7 bases identical to TRBD2. The TCR comes from an adult woman who had mild COVID-19 (a few samples of this study predate the infection). Cell type and time point are not known. As DNA, the CDR3 is TGTGCCTGGAGTCTGTGGCTGGCGGGAGCTAGCACAGATACGCAGTATTTT. Protein: CAWSLWLAGASTDTQYF.